The clone carrying this T cell receptor (beta chain) was found a few times. The V end lost 3 bases, the J end lost 4 bases, and 13 bases lay between the germline ends. The CDR3 sequence is 15 residues long. Molecules of cDNA were individually given unique molecular identifiers that were attached to them. MiXCR, applied by TCRdb to the 5' RACE reads, yields one record per CDR3 protein. The sample has tens of thousands of distinct CDR3 sequences; 12% are singletons. The data were taken from a study of early T cells in non-severe SARS-CoV-2 infection. Study overall: Unsorted whole blood bulk RNA was sequenced, with unpaired chains.

The chain carries TRBV12-3 or TRBV12-4 and TRBJ1-5, with D unresolved. Source material: whole blood. This TCR derives from an adult who was a healthcare worker with PCR-confirmed SARS-CoV-2 infection or an uninfected control (not recorded which). The CDR3 coding sequence is TGTGCCAGCAGTTTGGAGATAGGAGGGAATCAGCCCCAGCATTTT. This encodes CASSLEIGGNQPQHF.